The rows below give T cell receptor beta chains drawn from one sample of a study of prognosis after radiotherapy for stage I lung cancer. TCRdb ran MiXCR on the multiplex PCR reads and lists one entry per CDR3 protein. The sample shows fewer than 30,000 distinct CDR3 sequences, roughly 50% of them seen only once. The material was PBMCs, obtained before or after stereotactic body radiation therapy (not recorded which). Receptors originate from a donor over 45 with non-small cell lung cancer. The CDR3 runs from the conserved cysteine through the conserved F or W. The order of the fields is D gene, V gene, J gene, clone size, CDR3 DNA, CDR3 protein. A D gene is named only where the DNA matches it firmly. Only part of the rows carry a size: once, few, many, or a class if the clone is expanded.

>TRBD1|TRBV7-8|TRBJ2-1|many
TGTGCCAGCAGCATCGGACAGGCGGCTGAGCAGTTCTTC
CASSIGQAAEQFF
>TRBD1|TRBV27|TRBJ2-7|.
TGTGACAGCAGACGACCGGGACAGGGTGCATACGAGCAGTACTTC
CDSRRPGQGAYEQYF
>.|TRBV16|TRBJ1-4|many
TGTGCCAGCAGCCAGGCCTACACGGCGGAAAAACTGTTTTTT
CASSQAYTAEKLFF
>.|TRBV30|TRBJ2-7|.
TGTGCCTCCTCCGGACCCTCCTACGAGCAGTACTTC
CASSGPSYEQYF
>.|TRBV6-1|TRBJ1-1|medium-sized
TGTGCCAGCAGTCAGGGGATCATGAACACTGAAGCTTTCTTT
CASSQGIMNTEAFF
>TRBD2|TRBV4-3|TRBJ2-7|many
TGCGCCAGCAGCCAAGCGTTAAGCTTTCTAGCGGGACCAAACATTATCTACGAGCAGTACTTC
CASSQALSFLAGPNIIYEQYF
>.|TRBV13|TRBJ1-1|.
TGTGCCAGCAGCTTACCTGGGGGGGACACTGAAGCTTTCTTT
CASSLPGGDTEAFF
>.|TRBV5-4|TRBJ2-7|many
TGTGCCAGCAGCTTTGGGGCCCCACAGGACTACTACGAGCAGTACTTC
CASSFGAPQDYYEQYF
>.|TRBV4-2|TRBJ2-5|.
TGTGCCAGCAGCCAAGATCAATTGGGCCTCATGGAGACCCAGTACTTC
CASSQDQLGLMETQYF
>.|TRBV19|TRBJ1-5|many
TGTGCCAGTAGTACATACTCAGGGATGGTAGGCAATCAGCCCCAGCATTTT
CASSTYSGMVGNQPQHF
>TRBD2|TRBV20-1|TRBJ2-3|medium-sized
TGCAGTGCTGGACTAGCGGGAGGAAGCACAGATACGCAGTATTTT
CSAGLAGGSTDTQYF
>.|TRBV12-3/TRBV12-4|TRBJ2-2|medium-sized
TGTGCCAGCAGGACGACAGGCCCGGGGGAGCTGTTTTTT
CASRTTGPGELFF
>TRBD2|TRBV6-2/TRBV6-3|TRBJ2-7|medium-sized
TGTGCCAGCAGTTACTCTTCAGGGAGGGCCGAGCAGTACTTC
CASSYSSGRAEQYF
>TRBD1|TRBV7-2|TRBJ2-5|.
TGTGCCAGCAGCTCCACAGGGGCCCTAGAGACCCGGAACTTC
CASSSTGALETRNF
>.|TRBV24-1|TRBJ2-5|.
TGTGCCACAAGTGATTCTCAGGACGGCCGGGAGACCAAGTACTTC
CATSDSQDGRETKYF
>TRBD2|TRBV28|TRBJ2-3|medium-sized
TGTGCCAGCAGTCCGACTAGCACGGGCGCAGATACGCAGTATTTT
CASSPTSTGADTQYF
>.|TRBV5-6|TRBJ1-3|once
TGTGCCAGCAGCCCCGACTCTGGAAACACCATATATTTT
CASSPDSGNTIYF
>.|TRBV20-1|TRBJ2-1|many
TGCAGTGCTAGAGATCGGACGGGCAATGAGCAGTTCTTC
CSARDRTGNEQFF
>.|TRBV29-1|TRBJ1-2|many
TGCAGCGTTTTTACTAAATATGGCTACACCTTC
CSVFTKYGYTF
>TRBD1|TRBV20-1|TRBJ1-2|.
TGCAGCGCTAGGACAGGGCTCGGCGTCTACACCTTC
CSARTGLGVYTF
>.|TRBV6-1|TRBJ1-4|many
TGTGCCAGCAGTGAAGTATCTGGGGGAAAGGTTAATGAAAAACTGTTTTTT
CASSEVSGGKVNEKLFF
>.|TRBV12-5|TRBJ1-2|.
TGTGCTAGTGCTCCCTCCGGGGCTAACTATGGCTACACCTTC
CASAPSGANYGYTF
>.|TRBV7-9|TRBJ1-2|.
TGTGCCAGCAGTTTTGACGGCTATGGCTACACCTTC
CASSFDGYGYTF
>.|TRBV15|TRBJ1-5|.
TGTGCCACCAGCGGGAAGGTTGATAATCAGCCCCAGCATTTT
CATSGKVDNQPQHF
>.|TRBV7-2|TRBJ2-7|.
TGTGCCAGCAGCCCGGGGGCCGTGTGTTCATCGCGTAACTTC
CASSPGAVCSSRNF
>.|TRBV11-2|TRBJ2-1|.
TGTGCCAGCAGCTTACGTTCGGCAGGGTGGTACAATGAGCAGTTCTTC
CASSLRSAGWYNEQFF